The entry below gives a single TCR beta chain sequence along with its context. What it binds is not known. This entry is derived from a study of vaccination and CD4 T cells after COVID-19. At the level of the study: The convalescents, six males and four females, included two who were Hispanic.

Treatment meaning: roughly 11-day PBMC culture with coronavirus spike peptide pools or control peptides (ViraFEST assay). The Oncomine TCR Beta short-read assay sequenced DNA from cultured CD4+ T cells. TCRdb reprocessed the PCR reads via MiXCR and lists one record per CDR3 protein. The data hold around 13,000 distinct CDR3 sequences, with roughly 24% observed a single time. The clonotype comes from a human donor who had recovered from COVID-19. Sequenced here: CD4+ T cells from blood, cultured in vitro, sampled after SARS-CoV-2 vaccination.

As DNA, the CDR3 is TGTGCCAGCAGCTCGGACGGGGCTCGGACAGGGGGCACCGGGGAGCTGTTTTTT. It specifies CASSSDGARTGGTGELFF. The gene calls are TRBV11-3 and TRBJ2-2, with TRBD1 identical over 10 bases. Germline-derived CDR1 and CDR2 are SGHNT and YENEEA. This CDR3 comprises 18 residues. The trim removed 4 bases at V and 4 bases at J, leaving 12 bases unmatched.